This TCR beta chain emerged from a study of PD-1 blockade in mismatch repair-deficient tumors. At the level of the study: Patients had about a dozen mismatch repair-deficient cancer types and were previously treated and progressing.

The CDR3 runs 19 residues. V was shortened by 0 bases and J by 0 bases, with 15 bases between the two germline ends. Germline V lookup: CDR1 LGHNA, CDR2 YNFKEQ. About this clone: As yet, its antigen is unknown.

Time point indicated: identical roughly ten-day culture without peptide (control). Each of about seven ELISpot-reactive candidate peptides was used for 10-day stimulation. Study outcomes and limitations: After pembrolizumab, tumor-resident clones rose rapidly, then generally contracted before radiologic responses.

Assay used: immunoSEQ multiplex PCR; TCRdb lists only in-frame clones, some missing. The sample has 14,000 or so clones; around 84% are singletons. The TCR comes from an adult with mismatch repair-deficient cancer. The sequencing used cells cultured in vitro, collected from a patient treated with pembrolizumab. The chain links TRBV4-2 to TRBJ2-6, with D perhaps TRBD2 (6 bases). In DNA form, the CDR3 reads TGTGCCAGCAGCCAAGATGCCGGAGGGGTACTCTCTGGGGCCAACGTCCTGACTTTC. Encoded protein: CASSQDAGGVLSGANVLTF.